These T cell receptor beta chains were read from a single sample in a study of T-cell memory formation after mild COVID-19. TCRdb re-analysed the 5' RACE reads in MiXCR, keeping a single row per CDR3 protein. The sample comprises just over 200,000 distinct CDR3 sequences, over 7.5% of which are singletons, and around 3.3% rests with the top ten. What was sequenced was PBMCs or a T cell subset sorted from them (not recorded which). The source of these receptors is a man aged 18 to 29 who had mild COVID-19 (a few samples of this study predate the infection). Cell type and time point are not known. Each CDR3 is given with its conserved first and last residue. The D gene is left open where the match is weak. Only some rows state a clone size, as once, few, many or a class for expanded clones.

V	D	size	J	length	CDR3
TRBV5-1	TRBD2	few	TRBJ2-2	16	CASSQRSGGETGELFF
TRBV12-3/TRBV12-4	-	many	TRBJ1-1	12	CASSLLGAQAFF
TRBV2	-	-	TRBJ1-6	13	CASSETANSPLHF
TRBV6-5	-	-	TRBJ2-7	13	CASSPWRGYEQYF
TRBV4-2	-	-	TRBJ2-2	16	CASSPRIPGPSGQLFF
TRBV4-1	TRBD1	-	TRBJ2-7	15	CASSQRQGRSYEQYF
TRBV10-3	-	few	TRBJ2-3	14	CAISESLGTDTQYF
TRBV7-2	-	-	TRBJ2-7	15	CASTLGGTVLNEQYF
TRBV7-2	TRBD1	few	TRBJ1-6	13	CASGLQGNSPLHF
TRBV3-1	-	-	TRBJ2-3	12	CASSQNRYTQYF
TRBV29-1	TRBD1	-	TRBJ2-5	15	CSVSGQGVFGETQYF
TRBV5-1	-	few	TRBJ2-1	16	CASSSMTATADNEQFF
TRBV6-5	-	few	TRBJ1-2	14	CASSLLGTAYGYTF
TRBV3-1	-	-	TRBJ2-7	12	CASSQVPHEQYF
TRBV5-4	-	few	TRBJ2-2	15	CASSLAFADTGELFF
TRBV20-1	-	few	TRBJ1-2	14	CSARPGTSNYGYTF
TRBV7-2	-	-	TRBJ1-5	15	CASSFGLGSNQPQHF
TRBV3-1	-	-	TRBJ2-4	16	CASSQDPDIAKNIQYF
TRBV12-3/TRBV12-4	-	-	TRBJ1-3	13	CASSFRGGNTIYF
TRBV12-3/TRBV12-4	TRBD2	few	TRBJ2-5	15	CASSWGVAGWETQYF
TRBV5-1	-	many	TRBJ1-2	13	CASSPRGPGGYTF
TRBV5-1	TRBD2	-	TRBJ2-5	15	CASSITSGDQETQYF
TRBV6-6	-	few	TRBJ2-3	14	CASSYGASTDTQYF
TRBV7-3	-	-	TRBJ2-1	14	CASSLTLGYNEQFF
TRBV12-3/TRBV12-4	-	few	TRBJ2-1	12	CASNRGGNEQFF
TRBV5-1	-	once	TRBJ1-2	17	CASSASSGTPANYGYTF
TRBV5-1	TRBD2	few	TRBJ2-3	16	CASSPRTSGGSDTQYF
TRBV7-7	TRBD2	many	TRBJ2-1	16	CASSINLAGAGSEQFF
TRBV6-5	-	few	TRBJ2-1	13	CASSYTGYNEQFF
TRBV5-1	TRBD1	-	TRBJ2-3	14	CASSPRQGIDTQYF
TRBV7-8	-	few	TRBJ2-5	13	CASSFGETETQYF
TRBV5-1	-	-	TRBJ1-3	15	CASHQDTTTGNTIYF
TRBV6-4	-	few	TRBJ2-3	14	CASSEGESTDTQYF
TRBV4-3	-	many	TRBJ1-3	15	CASSHLQGGGNTIYF
TRBV6-5	TRBD1	-	TRBJ1-5	16	CASSPLGQGVGQPQHF
TRBV2	-	many	TRBJ2-4	11	CASSQENIQYF
TRBV5-1	TRBD1	medium-sized	TRBJ2-5	13	CASSLGQGETQYF
TRBV3-1	-	few	TRBJ2-4	15	CASSHHGQGSDIQYF
TRBV9	-	-	TRBJ1-5	15	CAVWGRNYSNQPQHF
TRBV19	TRBD1	-	TRBJ1-6	13	CATSDRVASPLHF